This entry describes one T cell receptor beta chain. The CDR3 does not close with the conserved phenylalanine or tryptophan, likely indicating a read error. The DNA is omitted, as the CDR3 cannot be located on it reliably, and the CDR3 follows TCRdb's listing. These data originate in a study of blood T cell repertoires in COVID-19. Study details: Acute-phase and convalescent COVID-19 samples originated in the United States, Italy and Spain.

The data were produced by immunoSEQ multiplex PCR, yet TCRdb's version contains in-frame clones alone and is incomplete. The table records some 180,000 clones, around 85% of them present only once. The sample taken for sequencing was peripheral blood. The origin of this receptor is a man aged 50-59 years who had recovered from COVID-19.

CDR3 residues: CASSRSSGEGPSLL. The V and J genes are TRBV7-8 and TRBJ1-1. Germline loops: CDR1 SGHVS, CDR2 FQNEAQ. Ends included, the CDR3 has 14 residues.